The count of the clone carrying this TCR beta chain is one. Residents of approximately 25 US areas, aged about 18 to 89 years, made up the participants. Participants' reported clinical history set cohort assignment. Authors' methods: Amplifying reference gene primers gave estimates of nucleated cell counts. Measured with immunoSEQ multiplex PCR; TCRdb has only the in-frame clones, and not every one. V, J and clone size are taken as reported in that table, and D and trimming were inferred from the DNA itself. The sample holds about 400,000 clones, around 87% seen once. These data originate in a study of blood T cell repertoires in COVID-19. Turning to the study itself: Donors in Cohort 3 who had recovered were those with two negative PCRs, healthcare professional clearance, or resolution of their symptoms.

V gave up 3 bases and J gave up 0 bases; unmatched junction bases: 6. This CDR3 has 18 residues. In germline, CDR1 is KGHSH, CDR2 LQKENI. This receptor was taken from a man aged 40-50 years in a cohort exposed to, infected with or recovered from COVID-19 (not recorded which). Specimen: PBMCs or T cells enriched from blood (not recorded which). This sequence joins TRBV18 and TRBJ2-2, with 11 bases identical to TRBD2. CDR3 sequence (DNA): TGTGCCAGCTCACCCGGGACTAGCGGAACTACGAACACCGGGGAGCTGTTTTTT. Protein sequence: CASSPGTSGTTNTGELFF. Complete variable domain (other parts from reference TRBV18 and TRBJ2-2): NAGVMQNPRHLVRRRGQEARLRCSPMKGHSHVYWYRQLPEEGLKFMVYLQKENIIDESGMPKERFSAEFPKEGPSILRIQQVVRGDSAAYFCASSPGTSGTTNTGELFFGEGSRLTVL.